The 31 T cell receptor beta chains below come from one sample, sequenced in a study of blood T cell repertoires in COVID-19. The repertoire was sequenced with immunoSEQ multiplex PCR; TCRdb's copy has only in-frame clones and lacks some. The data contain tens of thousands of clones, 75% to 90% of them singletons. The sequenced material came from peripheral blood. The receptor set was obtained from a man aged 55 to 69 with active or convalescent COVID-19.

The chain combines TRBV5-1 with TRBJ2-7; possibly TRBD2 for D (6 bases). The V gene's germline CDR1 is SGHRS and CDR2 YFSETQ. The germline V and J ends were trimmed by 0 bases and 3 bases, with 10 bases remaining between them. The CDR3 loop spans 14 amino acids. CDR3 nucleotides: TGCGCCAGCAGCTTGGCCTACGGGGGCTACGAGCAGTACGTC. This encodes CASSLAYGGYEQYV.

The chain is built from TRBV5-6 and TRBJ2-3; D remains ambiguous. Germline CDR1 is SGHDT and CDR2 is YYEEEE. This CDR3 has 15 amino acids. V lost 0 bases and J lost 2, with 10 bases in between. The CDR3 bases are TGTGCCAGCAGCTTGGGACTCAGACTCACAGATACGCAGTATTTT. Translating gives CASSLGLRLTDTQYF.

CDR3 amino acids: CASSPPSGRYNEQFF. DNA for the CDR3: TGTGCCAGCTCACCACCAAGCGGGAGGTACAATGAGCAGTTCTTC. This sequence joins TRBV18 and TRBJ2-1; 9 positions agree with TRBD2. V was clipped by 0 bases and J by 4 bases; unmatched bases: 1. Germline V lookup: CDR1 KGHSH, CDR2 LQKENI. The CDR3 totals 15 residues. Together with reference TRBV18 and TRBJ2-1, the CDR3 gives the full variable domain: NAGVMQNPRHLVRRRGQEARLRCSPMKGHSHVYWYRQLPEEGLKFMVYLQKENIIDESGMPKERFSAEFPKEGPSILRIQQVVRGDSAAYFCASSPPSGRYNEQFFGPGTRLTVL.

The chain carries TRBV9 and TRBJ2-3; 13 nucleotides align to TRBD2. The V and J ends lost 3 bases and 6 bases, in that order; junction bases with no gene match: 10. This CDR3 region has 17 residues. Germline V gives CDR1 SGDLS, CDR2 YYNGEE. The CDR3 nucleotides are TGTGCCAGCAGCGACCCCGGGACTAGCGGGGTGGTGGATACGCAGTATTTT. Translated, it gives CASSDPGTSGVVDTQYF.

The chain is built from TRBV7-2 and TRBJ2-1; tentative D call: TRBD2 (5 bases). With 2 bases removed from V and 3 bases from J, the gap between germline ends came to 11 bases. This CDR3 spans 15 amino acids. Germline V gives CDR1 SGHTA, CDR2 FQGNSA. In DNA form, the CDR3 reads TGTGCCAGCAGCTTAAAGGGAGCTTTCTACAATGAGCAGTTCTTC. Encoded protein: CASSLKGAFYNEQFF.

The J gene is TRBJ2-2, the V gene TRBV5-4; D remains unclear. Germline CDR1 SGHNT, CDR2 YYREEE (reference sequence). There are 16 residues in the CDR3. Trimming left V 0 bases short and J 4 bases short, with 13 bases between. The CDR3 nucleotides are TGTGCCAGCAGCTTGGCTATCAGGTCATCCACCGGGGAGCTGTTTTTT. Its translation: CASSLAIRSSTGELFF.

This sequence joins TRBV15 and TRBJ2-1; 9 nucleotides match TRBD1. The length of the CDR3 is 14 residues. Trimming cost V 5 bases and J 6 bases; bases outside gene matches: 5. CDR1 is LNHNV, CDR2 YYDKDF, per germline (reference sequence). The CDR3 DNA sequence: TGTGCCACCAGCGTCCGACAGGGGGTCAATGAGCAGTTCTTC. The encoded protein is CATSVRQGVNEQFF.

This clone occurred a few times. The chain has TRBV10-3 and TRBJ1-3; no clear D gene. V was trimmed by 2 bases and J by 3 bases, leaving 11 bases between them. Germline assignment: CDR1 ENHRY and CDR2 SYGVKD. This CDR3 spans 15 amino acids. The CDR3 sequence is CAISELPKSGNTIYF. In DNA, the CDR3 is TGTGCCATCAGTGAGCTACCTAAAAGTGGAAACACCATATATTTT.

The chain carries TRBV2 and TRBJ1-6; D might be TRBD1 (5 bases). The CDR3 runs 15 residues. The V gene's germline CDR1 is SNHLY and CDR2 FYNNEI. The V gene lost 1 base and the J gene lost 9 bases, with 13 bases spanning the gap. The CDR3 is CASSEEGRASSPLHF. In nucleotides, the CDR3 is TGTGCCAGCAGTGAAGAAGGCAGGGCGAGTTCACCCCTCCACTTT.

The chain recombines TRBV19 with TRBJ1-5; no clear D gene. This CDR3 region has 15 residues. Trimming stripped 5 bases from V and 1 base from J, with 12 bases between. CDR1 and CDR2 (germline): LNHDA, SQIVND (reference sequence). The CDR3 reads CASSVGSESNQPQHF. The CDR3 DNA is TGTGCCAGTAGTGTCGGGTCGGAAAGCAATCAGCCCCAGCATTTT. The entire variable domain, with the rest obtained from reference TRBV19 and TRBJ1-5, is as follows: DGGITQSPKYLFRKEGQNVTLSCEQNLNHDAMYWYRQDPGQGLRLIYYSQIVNDFQKGDIAEGYSVSREKKESFPLTVTSAQKNPTAFYLCASSVGSESNQPQHFGDGTRLSIL.

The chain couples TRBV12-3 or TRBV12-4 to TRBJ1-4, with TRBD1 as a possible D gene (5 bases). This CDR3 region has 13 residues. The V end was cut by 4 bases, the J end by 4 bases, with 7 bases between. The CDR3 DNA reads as TGTGCCAGCAGTTCCGACAGTAATGAAAAACTGTTTTTT. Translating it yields CASSSDSNEKLFF.

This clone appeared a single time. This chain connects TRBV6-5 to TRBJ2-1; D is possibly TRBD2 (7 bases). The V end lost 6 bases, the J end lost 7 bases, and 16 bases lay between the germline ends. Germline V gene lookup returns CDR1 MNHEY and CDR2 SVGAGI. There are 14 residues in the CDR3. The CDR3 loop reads CASSPRGGPNEQFF. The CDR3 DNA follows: TGTGCCAGCAGCCCGAGGGGGGGCCCGAATGAGCAGTTCTTC.

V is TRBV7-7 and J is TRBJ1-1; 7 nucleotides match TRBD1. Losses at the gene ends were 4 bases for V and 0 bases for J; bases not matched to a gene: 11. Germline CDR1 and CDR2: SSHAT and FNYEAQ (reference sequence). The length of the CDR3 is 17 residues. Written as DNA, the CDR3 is TGTGCCAGCAGCTCGTTGACAGGGTCGGTCATGAACACTGAAGCTTTCTTT. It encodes CASSSLTGSVMNTEAFF.

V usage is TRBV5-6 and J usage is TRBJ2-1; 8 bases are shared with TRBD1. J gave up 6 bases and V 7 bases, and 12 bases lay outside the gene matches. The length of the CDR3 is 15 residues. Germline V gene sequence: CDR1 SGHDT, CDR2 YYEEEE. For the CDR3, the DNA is TGTGCCAGCGGCGAAGGACAGGGAGCGTTCAATGAGCAGTTCTTC. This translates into CASGEGQGAFNEQFF. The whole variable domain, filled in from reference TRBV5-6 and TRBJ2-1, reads DAGVTQSPTHLIKTRGQQVTLRCSPKSGHDTVSWYQQALGQGPQFIFQYYEEEERQRGNFPDRFSGHQFPNYSSELNVNALLLGDSALYLCASGEGQGAFNEQFFGPGTRLTVL.

CDR3 DNA: TGCGCCAGCAGCTTGGAGTCTTTGGACAGGGGACAGCCCCAGCATTTT. Amino acids: CASSLESLDRGQPQHF. The chain combines TRBV5-1 with TRBJ1-5; 9 nucleotides align to TRBD1. J lost 7 bases, V lost 0 bases, and 8 bases had no gene match. CDR1 is SGHRS, CDR2 YFSETQ, per germline. The CDR3 totals 16 residues.

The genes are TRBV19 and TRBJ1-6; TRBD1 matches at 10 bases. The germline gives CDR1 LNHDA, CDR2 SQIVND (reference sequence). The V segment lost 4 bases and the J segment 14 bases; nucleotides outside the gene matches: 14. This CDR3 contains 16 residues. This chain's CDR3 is CASSTTGTGAGIALHF. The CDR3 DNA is TGTGCCAGTAGTACTACCGGGACAGGGGCAGGTATAGCCCTCCACTTT.

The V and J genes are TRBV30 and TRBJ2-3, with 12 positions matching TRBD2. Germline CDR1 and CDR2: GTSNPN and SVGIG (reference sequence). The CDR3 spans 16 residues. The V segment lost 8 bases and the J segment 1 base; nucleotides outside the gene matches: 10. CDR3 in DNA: TGTGCCGCCGCTAGCGGGAGGGCCCTCGGCACAGATACGCAGTATTTT. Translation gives CAAASGRALGTDTQYF.

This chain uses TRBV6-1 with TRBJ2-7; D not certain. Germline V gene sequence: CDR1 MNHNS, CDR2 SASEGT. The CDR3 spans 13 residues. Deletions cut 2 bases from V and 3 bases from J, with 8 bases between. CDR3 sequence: CASSEQAGYEQYV. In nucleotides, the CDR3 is TGTGCCAGCAGTGAACAGGCCGGCTACGAGCAGTACGTC.

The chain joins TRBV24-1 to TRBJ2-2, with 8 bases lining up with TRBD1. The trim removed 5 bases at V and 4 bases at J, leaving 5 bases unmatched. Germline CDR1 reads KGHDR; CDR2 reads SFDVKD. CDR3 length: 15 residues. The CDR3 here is CATSGTGSATGELFF. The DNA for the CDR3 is TGTGCCACCAGTGGGACAGGGTCGGCCACCGGGGAGCTGTTTTTT.

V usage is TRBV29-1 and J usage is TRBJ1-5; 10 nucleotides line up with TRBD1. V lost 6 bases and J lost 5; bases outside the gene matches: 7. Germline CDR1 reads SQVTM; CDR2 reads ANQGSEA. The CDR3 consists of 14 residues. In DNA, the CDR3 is TGCAGCGTACAAACCGGGACAGGGGATCAGCCCCAGCATTTT. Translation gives CSVQTGTGDQPQHF.

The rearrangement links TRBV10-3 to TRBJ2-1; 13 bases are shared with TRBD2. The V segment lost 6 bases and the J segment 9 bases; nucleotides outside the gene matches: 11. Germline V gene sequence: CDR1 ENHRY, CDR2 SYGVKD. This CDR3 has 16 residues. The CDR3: CAISQRTSGGASEQFF. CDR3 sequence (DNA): TGTGCCATCAGCCAACGGACTAGCGGGGGTGCCAGTGAGCAGTTCTTC.

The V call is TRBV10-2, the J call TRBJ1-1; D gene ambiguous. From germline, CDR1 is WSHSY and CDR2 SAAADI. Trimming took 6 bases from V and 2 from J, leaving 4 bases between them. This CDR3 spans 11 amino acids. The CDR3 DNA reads TGCGCCAGCAGCCAAAACACTGAAGCTTTCTTT. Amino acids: CASSQNTEAFF.

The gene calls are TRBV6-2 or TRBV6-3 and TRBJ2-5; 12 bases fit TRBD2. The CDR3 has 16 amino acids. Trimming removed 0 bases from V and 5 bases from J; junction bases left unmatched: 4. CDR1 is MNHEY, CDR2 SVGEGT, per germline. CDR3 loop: CASSYSSSGRVETQYF. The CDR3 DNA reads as TGTGCCAGCAGTTACTCGTCTAGCGGGAGGGTGGAGACCCAGTACTTC.

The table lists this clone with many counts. CDR3 coding DNA: TGTGCCAGCAGCTTACTAACTGGAGCAGATACGCAGTATTTT. Translated, it gives CASSLLTGADTQYF. V usage is TRBV11-3 and J usage is TRBJ2-3; D is undetermined. With 2 bases removed from V and 4 bases from J, the gap between germline ends came to 10 bases. CDR1 is SGHNT and CDR2 is YENEEA in the germline V gene. This CDR3 contains 14 residues.

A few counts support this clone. The CDR3 loop reads CASSRQGANYGYTF. The CDR3 DNA reads as TGTGCCAGCAGCCGACAGGGGGCTAACTATGGCTACACCTTC. This chain joins TRBV2 and TRBJ1-2; 9 bases match TRBD1. Germline lookup yields CDR1 SNHLY and CDR2 FYNNEI. With 6 bases clipped from V and 0 bases from J, the junction kept 2 bases outside the gene matches. The CDR3 has 14 amino acids.

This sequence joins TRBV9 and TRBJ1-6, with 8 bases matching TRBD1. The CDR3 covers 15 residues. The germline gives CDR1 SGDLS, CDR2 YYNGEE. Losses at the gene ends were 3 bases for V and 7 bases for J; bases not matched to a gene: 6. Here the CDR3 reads CASSAGTGSNSPLHF. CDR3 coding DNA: TGTGCCAGCAGCGCCGGGACAGGCTCAAATTCACCCCTCCACTTT.

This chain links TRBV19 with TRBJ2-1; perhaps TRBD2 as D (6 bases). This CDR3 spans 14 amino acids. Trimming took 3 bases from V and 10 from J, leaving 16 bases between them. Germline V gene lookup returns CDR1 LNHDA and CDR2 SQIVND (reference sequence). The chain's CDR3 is CASSIGRALAEQFF. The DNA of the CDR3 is TGTGCCAGTAGTATCGGTCGGGCTCTAGCGGAGCAGTTCTTC.

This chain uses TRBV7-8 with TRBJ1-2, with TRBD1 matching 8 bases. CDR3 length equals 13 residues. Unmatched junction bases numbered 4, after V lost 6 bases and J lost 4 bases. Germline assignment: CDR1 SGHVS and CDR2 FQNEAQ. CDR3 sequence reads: CASSQGQGYGYTF. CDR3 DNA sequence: TGTGCCAGCAGTCAAGGACAGGGCTATGGCTACACCTTC.

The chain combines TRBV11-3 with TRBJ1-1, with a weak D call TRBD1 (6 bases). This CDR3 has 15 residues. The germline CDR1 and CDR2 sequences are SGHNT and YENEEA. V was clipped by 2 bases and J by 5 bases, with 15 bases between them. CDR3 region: CASSLTGSSFTEAFF. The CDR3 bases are TGTGCCAGCAGCTTAACAGGGTCGAGTTTTACTGAAGCTTTCTTT.

The CDR3 coding sequence is TGTGCCACCAGCAGGGGGGGGGCCTATGGCTACACCTTC. Protein sequence: CATSRGGAYGYTF. V gene TRBV15 combines with J gene TRBJ1-2, with a weak D call TRBD1 (6 bases). There are 13 residues in the CDR3. Germline-derived CDR1 and CDR2 are LNHNV and YYDKDF (reference sequence). With 3 bases removed from V and 4 bases from J, the gap between germline ends came to 9 bases. Drawing the rest from reference TRBV15 and TRBJ1-2, the complete variable domain is DAMVIQNPRYQVTQFGKPVTLSCSQTLNHNVMYWYQQKSSQAPKLLFHYYDKDFNNEADTPDNFQSRRPNTSFCFLDIRSPGLGDTAMYLCATSRGGAYGYTFGSGTRLTVV.

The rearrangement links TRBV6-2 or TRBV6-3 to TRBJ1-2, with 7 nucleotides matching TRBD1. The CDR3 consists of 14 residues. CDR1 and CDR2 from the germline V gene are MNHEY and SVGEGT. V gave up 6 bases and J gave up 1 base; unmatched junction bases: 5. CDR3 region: CASSRDSVNYGYTF. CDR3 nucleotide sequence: TGTGCCAGCAGCCGGGACAGTGTTAACTATGGCTACACCTTC.